This TCR beta chain was recorded in a study of CD8 T cells in ankylosing spondylitis. This clonotype was recorded a few times. The antigen is not known. Study-level points and caveats: A TCR beta motif of fewer than ten highly homologous variants appeared characteristic of ankylosing spondylitis blood. Reportedly, disease-linked clones are significantly enriched in ankylosing spondylitis patients' matched synovial fluid. Some of these motif variants have turned up before, in reports on reactive arthritis synovial fluid and blood. As for the disease-linked clones, they showed a CD8+ phenotype and occurred at relatively low frequencies in peripheral blood.

Using its own MiXCR run on the 5' RACE reads, TCRdb lists one record per CDR3 protein. The sample has under 200,000 distinct CDR3 sequences, 9.8% seen once. This TCR was sampled from a female donor with ankylosing spondylitis or in good health (not recorded which). The sample comprised blood, either unsorted or a sorted T cell fraction (not recorded which).

CDR3 loop: CASTARNYGYTF. CDR3 nucleotide sequence: TGTGCCAGCACGGCGCGGAACTATGGCTACACCTTC. The V call is TRBV14, the J call TRBJ1-2; D is uncertain. Trimming removed 7 bases from V and 2 bases from J, with 8 bases in between. The CDR3 covers 12 residues. Germline V gene data show CDR1 as SGHDN and CDR2 as FVKESK.